This T cell receptor (beta chain) was captured by sequencing in a study of T-cell memory formation after mild COVID-19. One entry per CDR3 protein results from TCRdb running MiXCR on the 5' RACE reads. Seen here are 410,000 or so distinct CDR3 sequences, around a quarter observed once, and the top ten hold about an eighth. The CDR3 totals 14 residues. V lost 7 bases and J lost 4, with 16 bases in between. The rearrangement links TRBV12-3 or TRBV12-4 to TRBJ1-1, with a possible D match to TRBD1 (5 bases). Sequences were obtained from PBMCs or a T cell subset sorted from them (not recorded which). This receptor was identified in an adult woman who had mild COVID-19 (a few samples of this study predate the infection). Cell type and time point are not known. The chain's CDR3 is CASTDARGFTEAFF. The CDR3 bases are TGTGCCAGCACCGATGCTCGGGGGTTCACTGAAGCTTTCTTT.